This TCR beta chain comes out of a study of blood T cell repertoires in COVID-19. Study information: Sources were T cells, B-cell-depleted T cells, or PBMCs; the material itself was cDNA or gDNA.

Authors' analysis steps: Estimation of nucleated cell counts was performed using reference gene primer amplification. The data were produced by immunoSEQ multiplex PCR, yet TCRdb's version contains in-frame clones alone and is incomplete. V and J calls and clone size are as listed in that table; D and trimming were resolved from the DNA. The repertoire holds 250,000 to 300,000 clones, with more than 80% as singletons. V lost 1 base and J lost 5; bases outside the gene matches: 13. Germline assignment: CDR1 SGHVS and CDR2 FQNEAQ. This CDR3 spans 18 amino acids. This TCR came from a woman between 35 and 50 years old with acute or convalescent COVID-19. Sequenced: peripheral blood. The chain recombines TRBV7-8 with TRBJ2-1; TRBD1 agrees at 8 bases. The CDR3, as DNA: TGTGCCAGCAGCTTAGGACCGTATCAGGACAGGGAGGACAATGAGCAGTTCTTC. Amino acid sequence: CASSLGPYQDREDNEQFF.